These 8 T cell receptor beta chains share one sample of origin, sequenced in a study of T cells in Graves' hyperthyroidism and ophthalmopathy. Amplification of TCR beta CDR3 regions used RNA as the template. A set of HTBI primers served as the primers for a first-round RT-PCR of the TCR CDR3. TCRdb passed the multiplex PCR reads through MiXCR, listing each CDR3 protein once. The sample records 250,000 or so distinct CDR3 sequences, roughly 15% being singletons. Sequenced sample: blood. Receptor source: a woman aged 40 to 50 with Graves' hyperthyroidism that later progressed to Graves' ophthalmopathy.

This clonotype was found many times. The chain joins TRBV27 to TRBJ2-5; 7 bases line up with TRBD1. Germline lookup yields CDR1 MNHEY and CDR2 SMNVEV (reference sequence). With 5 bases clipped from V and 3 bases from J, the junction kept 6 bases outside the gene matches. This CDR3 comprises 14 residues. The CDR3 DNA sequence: TGTGCCAGCAGTCCCGGACAGGCCGAAGAGACCCAGTACTTC. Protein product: CASSPGQAEETQYF.

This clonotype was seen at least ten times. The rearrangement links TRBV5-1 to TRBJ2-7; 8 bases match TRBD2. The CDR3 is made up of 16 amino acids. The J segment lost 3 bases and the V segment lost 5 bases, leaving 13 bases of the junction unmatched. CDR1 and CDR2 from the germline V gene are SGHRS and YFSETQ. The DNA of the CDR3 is TGCGCCAGCAGTCCGGCCACGGGACTAGTTCGCTACGAGCAGTACTTC. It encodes CASSPATGLVRYEQYF.

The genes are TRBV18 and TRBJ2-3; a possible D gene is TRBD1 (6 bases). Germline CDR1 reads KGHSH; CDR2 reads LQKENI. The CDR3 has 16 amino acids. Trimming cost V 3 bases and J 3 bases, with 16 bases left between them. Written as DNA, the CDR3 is TGTGCCAGCTCACCTCCTAAGGGGGTGGCTACAGATACGCAGTATTTT. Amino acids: CASSPPKGVATDTQYF.

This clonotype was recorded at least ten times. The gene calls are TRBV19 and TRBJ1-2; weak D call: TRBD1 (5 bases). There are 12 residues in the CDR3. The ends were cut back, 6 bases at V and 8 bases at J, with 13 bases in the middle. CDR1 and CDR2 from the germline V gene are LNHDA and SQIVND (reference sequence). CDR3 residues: CASRQGGGGYTF. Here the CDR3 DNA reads TGTGCCAGTAGGCAGGGAGGAGGCGGCTACACCTTC.

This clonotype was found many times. In DNA form, the CDR3 reads TGTGCCAGCAGCTTAGTTAATGAGCAGTTCTTC. This gives the protein CASSLVNEQFF. V gene TRBV11-2 combines with J gene TRBJ2-1; the D is unclear. Per germline, CDR1 SGHAT and CDR2 FQNNGV. The CDR3 has 11 residues. V gave up 1 base and J gave up 7 bases, with 2 bases separating them.

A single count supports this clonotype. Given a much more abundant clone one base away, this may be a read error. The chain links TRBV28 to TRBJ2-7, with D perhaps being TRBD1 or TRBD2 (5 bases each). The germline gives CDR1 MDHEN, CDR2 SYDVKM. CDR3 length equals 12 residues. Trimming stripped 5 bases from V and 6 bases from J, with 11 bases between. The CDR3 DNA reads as TGTGCCAGCAGTACTCGGGGCCCCGAGCAGTACTTC. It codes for CASSTRGPEQYF.

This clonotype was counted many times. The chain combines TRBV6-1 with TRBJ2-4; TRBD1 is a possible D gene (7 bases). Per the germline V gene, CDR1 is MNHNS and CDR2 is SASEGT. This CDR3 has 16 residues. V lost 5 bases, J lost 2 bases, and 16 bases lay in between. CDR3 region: CASSSAGQRTKNIQYF. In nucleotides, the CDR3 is TGTGCCAGCAGTTCCGCGGGACAGAGAACCAAAAACATTCAGTACTTC.

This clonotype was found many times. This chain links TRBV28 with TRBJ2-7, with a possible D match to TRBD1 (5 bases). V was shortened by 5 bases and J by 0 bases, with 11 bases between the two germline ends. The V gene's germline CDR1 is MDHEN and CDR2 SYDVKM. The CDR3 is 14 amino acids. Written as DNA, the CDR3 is TGTGCCAGCAGTGGAACAGGCGGCTCCTACGAGCAGTACTTC. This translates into CASSGTGGSYEQYF.